This T cell receptor beta chain comes out of a study of breast tumors, draining lymph nodes, adjacent tissues. General study results and limits: The lymph node origin of tumor T cells was framed as consistent with a hypothesis, not demonstrated. Findings are consistent with lymph node origin and intratumoral expansion of most tumor T cells. Tumor and nontumor repertoires were significantly more similar in luminal-like than in basal-like breast cancer. Compared with lymph nodes, tumors were less diverse; compared with nontumor tissue, more.

Samples came from axillary lymph nodes draining the breast cancer. In germline, CDR1 is MRHNA, CDR2 SNTAGT. The length of the CDR3 is 14 residues. V was clipped by 6 bases and J by 5 bases; unmatched bases: 9. TCRdb reprocessed the multiplex PCR reads via MiXCR and lists one record per CDR3 protein. The data hold about 180,000 distinct CDR3 sequences, with roughly a third observed a single time. This clonotype was seen a handful of times. The antigen remains undetermined. The sequence came from a female donor with breast cancer. Some clones in this sample may be carry-over from other donors' samples. Specimen: axillary lymph node tissue. The V and J genes are TRBV6-4 and TRBJ1-1, with 7 bases matching TRBD1. The CDR3 loop reads CASSPDRDPTEAFF. CDR3 DNA: TGTGCCAGCAGCCCAGACAGGGATCCGACTGAAGCTTTCTTT.